Listed here are 29 T cell receptor beta chains from one sample, sequenced in a study of blood T cell repertoires in COVID-19. Repertoires were generated with immunoSEQ multiplex PCR, while TCRdb's copy carries only in-frame clones and drops some. The data hold hundreds of thousands of clones, with about 89% observed a single time. The sequencing input was peripheral blood. The receptors here all came from a woman aged 25 to 39 with acute or convalescent COVID-19.

V and J are TRBV6-5 and TRBJ2-2; 10 bases line up with TRBD2. Germline V gene sequence: CDR1 MNHEY, CDR2 SVGAGI. CDR3 length equals 14 residues. The V gene end was trimmed by 6 bases and the J gene end by 5 bases; junction bases not matched to a gene: 3. CDR3 amino acids: CASRFSGGTGELFF. The CDR3 DNA sequence: TGTGCCAGCAGATTTAGCGGGGGGACCGGGGAGCTGTTTTTT.

The chain uses TRBV19 and TRBJ1-5; 7 nucleotides align to TRBD1. Germline V CDR1 and CDR2: LNHDA, SQIVND (reference sequence). The CDR3 sequence is 15 residues long. With V trimmed by 8 bases and J by 6 bases, 13 bases remained unmatched. Here the CDR3 DNA reads TGTGCCAGTGACTCCAACAGGGGTGGCCGTCAGCCCCAGCATTTT. Its translation: CASDSNRGGRQPQHF.

This rearrangement joins TRBV16 to TRBJ2-1; TRBD1 matches 8 bases. The CDR3 has 15 residues. Germline V gene sequence: CDR1 KGHSY, CDR2 FQNENV. The V and J ends lost 1 base and 5 bases, in that order; junction bases with no gene match: 4. The CDR3, as DNA: TGTGCCAGCAGCCAATACCGGGACAGGAACAATGAGCAGTTCTTC. It yields the protein CASSQYRDRNNEQFF.

As DNA, the CDR3 is TGTGCCAGCAGTTTCGGCAGGGGTGATGAGCAGTTCTTC. Its translation is CASSFGRGDEQFF. The V call is TRBV28, the J call TRBJ2-1; a weak D match, TRBD1 (6 bases). The CDR3 is 13 amino acids. The V gene's germline CDR1 is MDHEN and CDR2 SYDVKM. V lost 3 bases and J lost 8, with 11 bases in between. Drawing the rest from reference TRBV28 and TRBJ2-1, the complete variable domain is DVKVTQSSRYLVKRTGEKVFLECVQDMDHENMFWYRQDPGLGLRLIYFSYDVKMKEKGDIPEGYSVSREKKERFSLILESASTNQTSMYLCASSFGRGDEQFFGPGTRLTVL.

This rearrangement joins TRBV18 to TRBJ1-3; D is undetermined. The germline gives CDR1 KGHSH, CDR2 LQKENI. This CDR3 contains 14 residues. Trimming pared 5 bases from V and 0 bases from J, leaving 8 bases between. The CDR3 reads CASSGQSSGNTIYF. The CDR3 DNA follows: TGTGCCAGCTCAGGGCAGAGCTCTGGAAACACCATATATTTT.

The rearrangement links TRBV2 to TRBJ2-1; a weak D match, TRBD2 (6 bases). This CDR3 is 15 amino acids long. Looked up from germline, CDR1 is SNHLY and CDR2 is FYNNEI. The germline V and J ends were trimmed by 1 base and 4 bases, with 11 bases remaining between them. The CDR3 here is CASSEVTSLYNEQFF. The CDR3 nucleotides read TGTGCCAGCAGTGAAGTCACTAGCTTGTACAATGAGCAGTTCTTC.

The V and J genes are TRBV9 and TRBJ2-3, with TRBD2 matching 9 bases. The trim removed 4 bases at V and 3 bases at J, leaving 6 bases unmatched. The length of the CDR3 is 15 residues. Per the germline V gene, CDR1 is SGDLS and CDR2 is YYNGEE. CDR3 DNA sequence: TGTGCCAGCAGCTCGGGACTAGCAAAAACAGATACGCAGTATTTT. Translating it yields CASSSGLAKTDTQYF.

In this sample, this clone turned up once. The rearrangement links TRBV9 to TRBJ2-7; TRBD2 agrees at 10 bases. Germline CDR1 is SGDLS and CDR2 is YYNGEE. The CDR3 consists of 15 residues. J gave up 2 bases and V 3 bases, and 5 bases lay outside the gene matches. CDR3 DNA sequence: TGTGCCAGCAGCGAATCGGGACTAGCGACCTACGAGCAGTACTTC. Its protein is CASSESGLATYEQYF.

This clone was counted a single time. The chain has TRBV5-1 and TRBJ2-7, with TRBD2 matching over 8 bases. Germline V gene sequence: CDR1 SGHRS, CDR2 YFSETQ. Trimming at V came to 5 bases and at J to 4 bases, leaving 5 bases not matched to a gene. The length of the CDR3 is 13 residues. The CDR3 sequence is CASRVSGAYEQYF. CDR3 sequence (DNA): TGCGCCAGCAGGGTTAGCGGGGCTTACGAGCAGTACTTC.

This chain uses TRBV28 with TRBJ2-3; 11 bases are shared with TRBD2. The V and J ends lost 1 base and 5 bases, in that order; junction bases with no gene match: 5. The germline CDR1 and CDR2 sequences are MDHEN and SYDVKM. CDR3 length equals 16 residues. The CDR3, as DNA: TGTGCCAGCAGTTTATTAGCGGGGGGGCCCCAAGATACGCAGTATTTT. Translation gives CASSLLAGGPQDTQYF. Based on the CDR3 plus reference TRBV28 and TRBJ2-3, the full variable domain is DVKVTQSSRYLVKRTGEKVFLECVQDMDHENMFWYRQDPGLGLRLIYFSYDVKMKEKGDIPEGYSVSREKKERFSLILESASTNQTSMYLCASSLLAGGPQDTQYFGPGTRLTVL.

This rearrangement joins TRBV2 to TRBJ2-2, with D hard to call. V was pared by 4 bases and J by 3 bases, with 12 bases between. The CDR3 is made up of 15 amino acids. Looked up from germline, CDR1 is SNHLY and CDR2 is FYNNEI. Here the CDR3 DNA reads TGTGCCAGCAGTGTTGTGTTGGCGGACACCGGGGAGCTGTTTTTT. The encoded protein is CASSVVLADTGELFF. The full variable domain, with the rest looked up from reference TRBV2 and TRBJ2-2, is EPEVTQTPSHQVTQMGQEVILRCVPISNHLYFYWYRQILGQKVEFLVSFYNNEISEKSEIFDDQFSVERPDGSNFTLKIRSTKLEDSAMYFCASSVVLADTGELFFGEGSRLTVL.

The rearrangement links TRBV11-2 to TRBJ2-2; D call uncertain. In germline, CDR1 is SGHAT, CDR2 FQNNGV. V was clipped by 4 bases and J by 0 bases, with 9 bases between them. The CDR3 is 15 amino acids. Here the CDR3 reads CASSSFDTNTGELFF. The CDR3 DNA sequence: TGTGCCAGCAGCTCTTTCGACACGAACACCGGGGAGCTGTTTTTT.

This rearrangement joins TRBV7-9 to TRBJ2-7, with a weak D call TRBD1 (5 bases). Germline V gene data show CDR1 as SEHNR and CDR2 as FQNEAQ (reference sequence). V was clipped by 1 base and J by 3 bases, with 7 bases between them. This CDR3 spans 13 amino acids. The CDR3 DNA reads TGTGCCAGCAGCTTAGGACAGAACTACGAGCAGTACTTC. Its translation is CASSLGQNYEQYF.

This chain uses TRBV13 with TRBJ1-5; D is uncertain. CDR1 PRHDT and CDR2 FYEKMQ come from the germline V gene (reference sequence). The CDR3 runs to 13 residues. V was shortened by 0 bases and J by 12 bases, with 12 bases between the two germline ends. The chain's CDR3 is CASSLGRGQDQHF. The CDR3 coding sequence is TGTGCCAGCAGCTTAGGCCGAGGGCAGGACCAGCATTTT. The full variable domain, rest sourced from reference TRBV13 and TRBJ1-5, is AAGVIQSPRHLIKEKRETATLKCYPIPRHDTVYWYQQGPGQDPQFLISFYEKMQSDKGSIPDRFSAQQFSDYHSELNMSSLELGDSALYFCASSLGRGQDQHFGDGTRLSIL.

For the CDR3, the DNA is TGTGCCAGCAGCTTACTGCGGACTAGCGGGGAAGATACGCAGTATTTT. Protein: CASSLLRTSGEDTQYF. The chain couples TRBV7-8 to TRBJ2-3, with 12 bases that match TRBD2. The germline CDR1 and CDR2 sequences are SGHVS and FQNEAQ. There are 16 residues in the CDR3. Trimming took 2 bases from V and 5 from J; bases not matched to a gene: 5.

V usage is TRBV6-1 and J usage is TRBJ2-3; TRBD1 aligns across 7 bases. This CDR3 comprises 17 residues. CDR1 MNHNS and CDR2 SASEGT come from the germline V gene. J gave up 6 bases and V 2 bases, and 14 bases lay outside the gene matches. Here the CDR3 reads CASSERGQLGATDTQYF. The CDR3 nucleotides are TGTGCCAGCAGTGAAAGGGGACAGCTGGGGGCCACGGATACGCAGTATTTT.

V is TRBV24-1 and J is TRBJ2-1; D may be TRBD1 (5 bases). Germline-derived CDR1 and CDR2 are KGHDR and SFDVKD. V gave up 4 bases and J gave up 0 bases, with 15 bases separating them. CDR3 size: 17 residues. CDR3 sequence (DNA): TGTGCCACCAGTGACTCCAGGACACCCCACTCCTACAATGAGCAGTTCTTC. Translating it yields CATSDSRTPHSYNEQFF.

The chain employs TRBV7-2 and TRBJ1-1; 8 bases map to TRBD1. Germline values: CDR1 SGHTA, CDR2 FQGNSA. The trim removed 4 bases at V and 10 bases at J, leaving 8 bases unmatched. The CDR3 is 13 residues long. This CDR3 is CASSYTDRDRAFF. The CDR3 DNA reads TGTGCCAGCAGCTATACGGACAGGGACCGAGCTTTCTTT.

J is TRBJ1-2 and V is TRBV7-2, with a possible D match to TRBD1 (6 bases). Germline loops: CDR1 SGHTA, CDR2 FQGNSA. This CDR3 is 14 amino acids long. V was clipped by 2 bases and J by 3 bases, with 10 bases between them. As DNA, the CDR3 is TGTGCCAGCAGCTTAAATCAGGGGTACTATGGCTACACCTTC. It is translated as CASSLNQGYYGYTF.

This CDR3 reads CASSRIPGLAGYEQYF. The CDR3 nucleotides are TGTGCCAGCAGCCGAATACCGGGACTAGCGGGGTACGAGCAGTACTTC. V and J are TRBV5-5 and TRBJ2-7, with 13 bases that match TRBD2. From germline, CDR1 is SGHKS and CDR2 YYEKEE (reference sequence). V shed 4 bases, J shed 4 bases, and the junction held 8 bases outside the gene matches. The CDR3 has 16 residues.

This rearrangement joins TRBV27 to TRBJ1-2; possible D gene TRBD1, 6 bases. Trimming removed 8 bases at V and 4 bases at J, with 17 bases between. Per the germline V gene, CDR1 is MNHEY and CDR2 is SMNVEV (reference sequence). The CDR3 has 14 amino acids. CDR3 nucleotide sequence: TGTGCCAGCGCAGTAACTGGGGGCAGCTATGGCTACACCTTC. This gives the protein CASAVTGGSYGYTF.

This clone occurred once. V gene TRBV19 combines with J gene TRBJ1-1, with D maybe TRBD1 (6 bases). The V end was cut by 5 bases, the J end by 3 bases, with 22 bases between. Germline V gene lookup returns CDR1 LNHDA and CDR2 SQIVND (reference sequence). This CDR3 spans 17 amino acids. CDR3 coding DNA: TGTGCCAGTAGTCCCGCGGGGGTTTCTAACAGGGACACTGAAGCTTTCTTT. Protein sequence: CASSPAGVSNRDTEAFF.

The J gene is TRBJ2-1, the V gene TRBV2; 7 nucleotides match TRBD1. The CDR3 extends over 13 amino acids. Germline trimming cut 10 bases from V and 8 bases from J; bases unmatched to any gene: 11. Germline CDR1 is SNHLY and CDR2 is FYNNEI. The CDR3, as DNA: TGTGCCACCCGGGACAGAAGGTTGGATGAGCAGTTCTTC. The encoded protein is CATRDRRLDEQFF.

V and J are TRBV7-9 and TRBJ2-5; D is possibly TRBD1 (6 bases). From germline, CDR1 is SEHNR and CDR2 FQNEAQ (reference sequence). With 3 bases removed from V and 2 bases from J, the gap between germline ends came to 10 bases. This CDR3 region has 14 residues. CDR3 sequence (DNA): TGTGCCAGCAGCTTCAGAGGGGGACAAGAGACCCAGTACTTC. Translation gives CASSFRGGQETQYF.

The chain carries TRBV5-1 and TRBJ2-7; D is undetermined. The germline V gene has CDR1 SGHRS and CDR2 YFSETQ. The CDR3 is made up of 16 amino acids. Trimming pared 0 bases from V and 0 bases from J, leaving 13 bases between. CDR3 bases: TGCGCCAGCAGCTTGGGCCCTGACACCCCCTCCTACGAGCAGTACTTC. Its translation: CASSLGPDTPSYEQYF.

CDR3 DNA sequence: TGTGCCATCAGTGGCTCCGCTGTAGATGGAAACACCATATATTTT. Its protein product is CAISGSAVDGNTIYF. The chain employs TRBV10-3 and TRBJ1-3; no reliable D call. Per the germline V gene, CDR1 is ENHRY and CDR2 is SYGVKD. This CDR3 region has 15 residues. With 4 bases removed from V and 3 bases from J, the gap between germline ends came to 13 bases.

The chain recombines TRBV19 with TRBJ2-1; no clear D gene. The length of the CDR3 is 17 residues. CDR1 is LNHDA and CDR2 is SQIVND in the germline V gene (reference sequence). V gave up 0 bases and J gave up 8 bases, with 20 bases separating them. The CDR3 loop reads CASSIDRVRTTLYEQFF. CDR3 coding DNA: TGTGCCAGTAGTATAGATCGCGTCAGAACTACCCTCTATGAGCAGTTCTTC. Based on the CDR3 plus reference TRBV19 and TRBJ2-1, the full variable domain is DGGITQSPKYLFRKEGQNVTLSCEQNLNHDAMYWYRQDPGQGLRLIYYSQIVNDFQKGDIAEGYSVSREKKESFPLTVTSAQKNPTAFYLCASSIDRVRTTLYEQFFGPGTRLTVL.

This clone has just a few counts. The chain couples TRBV9 to TRBJ1-2; D call uncertain. Trimming stripped 2 bases from V and 1 base from J, with 6 bases between. The CDR3 spans 13 residues. The germline gives CDR1 SGDLS, CDR2 YYNGEE. The CDR3 protein is CASSVSVNYGYTF. The CDR3 DNA reads as TGTGCCAGCAGCGTCAGTGTTAACTATGGCTACACCTTC.

This clone was observed a handful of times. V usage is TRBV6-2 or TRBV6-3 and J usage is TRBJ1-2; 8 bases agree with TRBD1. CDR1 and CDR2 (germline): MNHEY, SVGEGT. Germline trimming cut 5 bases from V and 5 bases from J; bases unmatched to any gene: 10. There are 15 residues in the CDR3. CDR3 amino acids: CASSIRQGSFYGYTF. The CDR3 DNA reads as TGTGCCAGCAGTATCCGACAGGGGAGTTTTTATGGCTACACCTTC.